The entry that follows covers one T cell receptor (beta chain) sequence. Its cognate antigen is unknown. CD4+ T cells from unexposed donors were obtained before the COVID-19 pandemic (2011-2018). CD4+ T cells were isolated from the cells after more than 8 days of culture. Cells permitting, SARS-CoV-2 S/N and four cold-coronavirus spikes were tested on unexposed-donor CD4+ T cells. This record comes from a study of CD4 T cells in relation to SARS-CoV-2 and coronaviruses. About the study: PBMCs were cultured with antigen for about eleven days before TCR beta sequencing.

General observations from the study: Samples before the pandemic and after infection were not matched within any donor.

Germline values: CDR1 SGHDT, CDR2 YYEEEE. This CDR3 spans 13 amino acids. V was shortened by 4 bases and J by 5 bases, with 10 bases between the two germline ends. Here immunoSEQ multiplex PCR was the method, and the copy in TCRdb shows in-frame clones only, minus some. The table lists fewer than 20,000 clones, 70% to 85% of them singletons. The source is a human donor in good health. The gene calls are TRBV5-6 and TRBJ1-3; D may be TRBD1 (6 bases). Material: CD4+ T cells from PBMCs, cultured in vitro. CDR3 protein: CASSAGQRNTIYF. CDR3 nucleotides: TGTGCCAGCAGCGCCGGACAGCGAAACACCATATATTTT.